This passage covers 28 T cell receptor beta chains from one sample sequenced in a study of shared clonotypes between healthy human individuals. As defined, naive CD8 cells were CD45RO-negative and positively selected for CCR7, with terminally differentiated effector memory CD45RA+ cells excluded. Assay used: immunoSEQ multiplex PCR; TCRdb lists only in-frame clones, some missing. This sample has 2 million to 2.5 million clones, with about 92% found just once. Input material: naive CD8+ T cells from PBMCs. Every receptor here comes from a man between 18 and 29 years old in good health. Some clones in this sample may be carry-over from other donors' samples.

This chain connects TRBV9 to TRBJ2-1; possible D gene TRBD2, 6 bases. The germline V and J ends were trimmed by 4 bases and 5 bases, with 13 bases remaining between them. Germline values: CDR1 SGDLS, CDR2 YYNGEE. The CDR3 sequence is 14 residues long. CDR3 in DNA: TGTGCCAGCAGCCTCGGCGGAGGGAACAATGAGCAGTTCTTC. It yields the protein CASSLGGGNNEQFF.

This clone was seen just once. The genes are TRBV5-8 and TRBJ2-2; no reliable D call. The CDR3 spans 14 residues. The V end lost 1 base, the J end lost 1 base, and 5 bases lay between the germline ends. CDR1 is SGHTS and CDR2 is YDEGEE in the germline V gene. CDR3 sequence reads: CASSLLVNTGELFF. The CDR3 DNA follows: TGTGCCAGCAGCTTGCTCGTGAACACCGGGGAGCTGTTTTTT.

Details on this clone: The same CDR3 can be traced to other DNA sequences in this sample. J is TRBJ2-7 and V is TRBV5-1, with unresolved D. Trimming left V 0 bases short and J 4 bases short, with 8 bases between. This CDR3 region has 13 residues. Germline CDR1 SGHRS, CDR2 YFSETQ. DNA for the CDR3: TGCGCCAGCAGCTTGGCCAGTAGTTACGAGCAGTACTTC. It translates to CASSLASSYEQYF.

Here the CDR3 reads CASSESIINTIYF. The CDR3 bases are TGTGCCAGCAGTGAATCTATCATCAACACCATATATTTT. V and J are TRBV2 and TRBJ1-3, with D uncertain. Germline V gene data show CDR1 as SNHLY and CDR2 as FYNNEI. CDR3 size: 13 residues. V lost 2 bases and J 7 bases, leaving 9 bases between the germline ends. Filled out from reference TRBV2 and TRBJ1-3, the complete variable domain reads EPEVTQTPSHQVTQMGQEVILRCVPISNHLYFYWYRQILGQKVEFLVSFYNNEISEKSEIFDDQFSVERPDGSNFTLKIRSTKLEDSAMYFCASSESIINTIYFGEGSWLTVV.

A single count supports this clone. The chain is built from TRBV6-5 and TRBJ2-7; D unresolved. Germline CDR1 and CDR2: MNHEY and SVGAGI. V was shortened by 0 bases and J by 2 bases, with 11 bases between the two germline ends. There are 15 residues in the CDR3. The CDR3 DNA reads TGTGCCAGCAGTTACTCGATGAGCTGGGCCTACGAGCAGTACTTC. Amino acid sequence: CASSYSMSWAYEQYF.

This rearrangement joins TRBV11-2 to TRBJ1-2, with D maybe TRBD1 (5 bases). CDR1 SGHAT and CDR2 FQNNGV come from the germline V gene. V was shortened by 2 bases and J by 4 bases, with 8 bases between the two germline ends. The CDR3 extends over 13 amino acids. This chain's CDR3 is CASSLRGSYGYTF. In DNA form, the CDR3 reads TGTGCCAGCAGCTTACGGGGGAGCTATGGCTACACCTTC.

V gene TRBV28 combines with J gene TRBJ2-5; TRBD1 aligns across 7 bases. Germline CDR1 and CDR2: MDHEN and SYDVKM. The CDR3 covers 15 residues. V lost 3 bases to trimming and J lost 1 base; unmatched junction nucleotides: 5. The CDR3 DNA sequence: TGTGCCAGCAGTTTCCGACAGGGAGCCCAAGAGACCCAGTACTTC. It yields the protein CASSFRQGAQETQYF.

The chain carries TRBV5-1 and TRBJ2-3, with D unclear. The CDR3 sequence is 15 residues long. The V gene's germline CDR1 is SGHRS and CDR2 YFSETQ. V was clipped by 4 bases and J by 6 bases, with 18 bases between them. The CDR3 sequence is CASSRAGRPGDTQYF. CDR3 nucleotides: TGCGCCAGCAGCCGGGCCGGACGCCCCGGGGATACGCAGTATTTT.

Worth noting for this clone: This sample includes further DNA sequences coding for the same CDR3. The V call is TRBV27, the J call TRBJ2-1; D is uncertain. Germline V gene lookup returns CDR1 MNHEY and CDR2 SMNVEV (reference sequence). With 2 bases removed from V and 7 bases from J, the gap between germline ends came to 6 bases. There are 12 residues in the CDR3. The CDR3 nucleotides read TGTGCCAGCAGTTTACTGGGTAATGAGCAGTTCTTC. Its translation: CASSLLGNEQFF.

This clone appeared a single time. The rearrangement links TRBV6-4 to TRBJ2-1, with 9 bases identical to TRBD2. The germline CDR1 and CDR2 sequences are MRHNA and SNTAGT. This CDR3 has 14 amino acids. V was pared by 6 bases and J by 8 bases, with 8 bases of the junction left unmatched. The CDR3 DNA reads as TGTGCCAGCAGCCAACTAGCGGGTTTCGATGAGCAGTTCTTC. It codes for CASSQLAGFDEQFF.

The chain joins TRBV6-5 to TRBJ1-1; tentatively, D is TRBD1 (6 bases). Germline CDR1 is MNHEY and CDR2 is SVGAGI. The CDR3 runs 14 residues. Trimming cost V 5 bases and J 5 bases, with 15 bases left between them. The CDR3 region is CASSRQEFRTEAFF. Here the CDR3 DNA reads TGTGCCAGCAGTCGACAGGAATTTAGGACTGAAGCTTTCTTT.

The V gene is TRBV13, the J gene TRBJ2-7; either TRBD1 or TRBD2 may fit D (5 bases each). V gave up 3 bases and J gave up 7 bases, with 16 bases separating them. This CDR3 spans 14 amino acids. The germline V gene encodes CDR1 PRHDT and CDR2 FYEKMQ (reference sequence). CDR3 bases: TGTGCCAGCAGCTTGTCCGGGACCCCTCGGGAGCAGTACTTC. Its translation is CASSLSGTPREQYF.

V and J are TRBV19 and TRBJ2-7, with D uncertain. The CDR3 length is 14 residues. Between the trimmed V and J ends, which lost 3 bases and 5 bases, there was a span of 14 bases. CDR1 is LNHDA, CDR2 SQIVND, per germline (reference sequence). The CDR3 loop reads CASSILDSRDEQYF. As DNA, the CDR3 is TGTGCCAGTAGTATTCTGGATTCTAGGGACGAGCAGTACTTC.

Comment on this clone: Other DNA sequences from this sample encode an identical CDR3 as well. The rearrangement joins TRBV28 to TRBJ2-7; possibly TRBD1 or TRBD2 for D (5 bases each). The CDR3 is 13 residues long. V lost 4 bases and J 3 bases, leaving 10 bases between the germline ends. The germline V gene encodes CDR1 MDHEN and CDR2 SYDVKM. The DNA of the CDR3 is TGTGCCAGCAGTTCGGGACGGGGCTACGAGCAGTACTTC. This encodes CASSSGRGYEQYF.

The V call is TRBV18, the J call TRBJ2-1; tentative D call: TRBD1 (6 bases). Trimming took 2 bases from V and 6 from J, leaving 14 bases between them. This CDR3 has 15 residues. Germline values: CDR1 KGHSH, CDR2 LQKENI. In DNA form, the CDR3 reads TGTGCCAGCTCACCAGCCCCAGGGGTAAGCAATGAGCAGTTCTTC. This translates into CASSPAPGVSNEQFF.

The table lists this clone with a count of one. The rearrangement links TRBV6-5 to TRBJ2-5; D is undetermined. Germline V gene lookup returns CDR1 MNHEY and CDR2 SVGAGI. V lost 2 bases to trimming and J lost 10 bases, with 14 bases between them. CDR3 size: 13 residues. CDR3 amino acids: CASSYTLLKDQYF. CDR3 nucleotide sequence: TGTGCCAGCAGTTACACCTTGCTTAAAGACCAGTACTTC.

The chain combines TRBV7-9 with TRBJ1-1; 9 nucleotides line up with TRBD1. The CDR3 is 15 residues long. V gave up 5 bases and J gave up 4 bases; unmatched junction bases: 8. Germline V lookup: CDR1 SEHNR, CDR2 FQNEAQ (reference sequence). The CDR3 nucleotides are TGTGCCAGCAGCCCGGACAGGGGAGGAACCACTGAAGCTTTCTTT. This codes for CASSPDRGGTTEAFF.

The rearrangement uses TRBV5-1 and TRBJ2-3, with TRBD2 matching over 11 bases. This CDR3 is built from 17 residues. Looked up from germline, CDR1 is SGHRS and CDR2 is YFSETQ. With 3 bases clipped from V and 6 bases from J, the junction kept 12 bases outside the gene matches. In DNA form, the CDR3 reads TGCGCCAGCAGCTCCGGGACTAGCGGACTAATCCCCGATACGCAGTATTTT. Protein product: CASSSGTSGLIPDTQYF.

The genes are TRBV12-5 and TRBJ2-1; 8 bases line up with TRBD2. Trimming removed 7 bases from V and 6 bases from J; junction bases left unmatched: 14. The germline V gene has CDR1 LGHNT and CDR2 FRNRAP. The CDR3 is made up of 16 amino acids. CDR3 DNA: TGTGCTAGTGCCTCCTCAGCAGCGGGAGTGCGCAATGAGCAGTTCTTC. This gives the protein CASASSAAGVRNEQFF. Combining the CDR3 with reference TRBV12-5 and TRBJ2-1 gives the whole variable domain DARVTQTPRHKVTEMGQEVTMRCQPILGHNTVFWYRQTMMQGLELLAYFRNRAPLDDSGMPKDRFSAEMPDATLATLKIQPSEPRDSAVYFCASASSAAGVRNEQFFGPGTRLTVL.

This clone was observed a single time. Here the CDR3 reads CASSIARPTERLEQYF. In nucleotides, the CDR3 is TGTGCCAGTAGTATAGCGAGGCCTACAGAGCGGCTCGAGCAGTACTTC. The chain carries TRBV19 and TRBJ2-7, with a tentative D call TRBD2 (5 bases). Germline values: CDR1 LNHDA, CDR2 SQIVND (reference sequence). Trimming pared 1 base from V and 6 bases from J, leaving 19 bases between. This CDR3 is 16 amino acids long.

V usage is TRBV9 and J usage is TRBJ2-1; 7 bases line up with TRBD2. V lost 4 bases, J lost 6 bases, and 16 bases stayed unmatched. The germline V gene has CDR1 SGDLS and CDR2 YYNGEE. This CDR3 is 17 amino acids long. CDR3 sequence: CASSSFDGTKLSNEQFF. CDR3 sequence (DNA): TGTGCCAGCAGCTCTTTCGACGGGACTAAACTTAGCAATGAGCAGTTCTTC. Complete variable domain (other parts from reference TRBV9 and TRBJ2-1): DSGVTQTPKHLITATGQRVTLRCSPRSGDLSVYWYQQSLDQGLQFLIQYYNGEERAKGNILERFSAQQFPDLHSELNLSSLELGDSALYFCASSSFDGTKLSNEQFFGPGTRLTVL.

The chain carries TRBV2 and TRBJ1-4; a possible D gene is TRBD1 (6 bases). V lost 6 bases to trimming and J lost 5 bases, with 16 bases between them. Germline-derived CDR1 and CDR2 are SNHLY and FYNNEI. The CDR3 sequence is 15 residues long. CDR3 bases: TGTGCCAGCAGAGGTAGGACAGCGGAAAATGAAAAACTGTTTTTT. Its translation: CASRGRTAENEKLFF.

With respect to this clone: Other DNA variants within this sample encode the same CDR3. This chain uses TRBV6-5 with TRBJ2-7; no definite D call. Germline CDR1 reads MNHEY; CDR2 reads SVGAGI. The V and J ends lost 0 bases and 1 base respectively, with 7 bases between them. The CDR3 has 14 residues. The CDR3 DNA reads TGTGCCAGCAGTTACTCCCCTGGGTCCTACGAGCAGTACTTC. It yields the protein CASSYSPGSYEQYF.

The V and J genes are TRBV30 and TRBJ2-7, with 11 positions matching TRBD1. Germline-derived CDR1 and CDR2 are GTSNPN and SVGIG (reference sequence). Trimming cost V 8 bases and J 4 bases; bases outside gene matches: 4. The CDR3 covers 12 residues. CDR3 sequence: CAGQGAWYEQYF. CDR3 DNA sequence: TGTGCCGGACAGGGGGCCTGGTACGAGCAGTACTTC.

The rearrangement links TRBV7-9 to TRBJ2-7; 8 bases fit TRBD2. Germline V gene sequence: CDR1 SEHNR, CDR2 FQNEAQ (reference sequence). This CDR3 has 16 residues. Germline trimming cut 5 bases from V and 6 bases from J; bases unmatched to any gene: 15. CDR3 region: CASSAPLPTAGGEQYF. The CDR3 DNA sequence: TGTGCCAGCAGCGCCCCCCTTCCCACTGCGGGAGGCGAGCAGTACTTC.

The gene calls are TRBV5-1 and TRBJ1-1; D remains ambiguous. Per germline, CDR1 SGHRS and CDR2 YFSETQ. Trimming shortened V by 0 bases and J by 0 bases, and 9 bases separated the two germline ends. The CDR3 has 15 amino acids. CDR3 DNA sequence: TGCGCCAGCAGCTTGGAACTGACCCTGAACACTGAAGCTTTCTTT. Its translation is CASSLELTLNTEAFF.

This rearrangement joins TRBV11-1 to TRBJ2-1; TRBD2 is a possible D gene (5 bases). The CDR3 loop spans 19 amino acids. The V gene's germline CDR1 is SGHAT and CDR2 FQDESV (reference sequence). Trimming removed 6 bases from V and 7 bases from J, with 31 bases in between. The CDR3 DNA follows: TGTGCCAGCAGGCCAAAACTAGTGGGAGAGCCATGGACGGGGAATGAGCAGTTCTTC. Its translation: CASRPKLVGEPWTGNEQFF.

The chain employs TRBV6-5 and TRBJ1-5, with 10 bases lining up with TRBD1. The V and J ends lost 0 bases and 5 bases, in that order; junction bases with no gene match: 1. This CDR3 is 15 amino acids long. The V gene's germline CDR1 is MNHEY and CDR2 SVGAGI. The CDR3 DNA reads as TGTGCCAGCAGTTACTCGGGGACAGGGGATCAGCCCCAGCATTTT. Its protein is CASSYSGTGDQPQHF.